This entry lists 23 T cell receptor beta chains sequenced from one sample in a study of shared clonotypes between healthy human individuals. Data came from immunoSEQ multiplex PCR; TCRdb stores just in-frame clones and leaves some out. The sample has fewer than 650,000 clones, 70% to 80% seen once. The specimen sequenced was PBMCs. These receptors were taken from a woman between 35 and 50 years old in good health. Some clones in this sample may be carry-over from other donors' samples.

This clone has ten or more counts. The CDR3 here is CASSYGGTSLSEQYF. The CDR3 coding sequence is TGTGCCAGCAGTTACGGAGGTACGTCCCTCAGCGAGCAGTACTTC. This chain links TRBV6-5 with TRBJ2-7; perhaps TRBD2 as D (5 bases). CDR1 and CDR2 from the germline V gene are MNHEY and SVGAGI. The CDR3 is made up of 15 amino acids. The V end was cut by 2 bases, the J end by 6 bases, with 17 bases between.

Points on this clone: A far larger clone is one base from this, pointing to a likely read error. The chain employs TRBV7-8 and TRBJ2-1; either TRBD1 or TRBD2 may supply D (5 bases each). Germline V gives CDR1 SGHVS, CDR2 FQNEAQ. The CDR3 covers 13 residues. Between the trimmed V and J ends, which lost 6 bases and 15 bases, there was a span of 21 bases. CDR3 DNA sequence: TGTGCCAGCAGTTTATCCCAGGGACGGGCGGTGTTCTTC. Translation gives CASSLSQGRAVFF. The variable domain in full, completed from reference TRBV7-8 and TRBJ2-1, reads GAGVSQSPRYKVAKRGQDVALRCDPISGHVSLFWYQQALGQGPEFLTYFQNEAQLDKSGLPSDRFFAERPEGSVSTLKIQRTQQEDSAVYLCASSLSQGRAVFFGPGTRLTVL.

The chain combines TRBV4-1 with TRBJ2-2; 9 bases align to TRBD2. V lost 0 bases and J lost 3; bases outside the gene matches: 8. Germline loops: CDR1 MGHRA, CDR2 YSYEKL. The CDR3 is 18 amino acids. CDR3 nucleotide sequence: TGCGCCAGCAGCCAAGAAGGTTGGGAGCGGGAGGACACCGGGGAGCTGTTTTTT. The encoded protein is CASSQEGWEREDTGELFF.

This clone was seen a handful of times. The chain couples TRBV4-2 to TRBJ2-3, with TRBD2 matching over 9 bases. V dropped 3 bases and J dropped 1; count of bases not matched to a gene: 14. This CDR3 region has 19 residues. Germline V gives CDR1 LGHNA, CDR2 YNFKEQ. CDR3 sequence: CASSHSWAGGARGTDTQYF. CDR3 DNA sequence: TGTGCCAGCAGCCATAGCTGGGCGGGAGGGGCCCGGGGCACAGATACGCAGTATTTT.

This chain joins TRBV19 and TRBJ2-1; possibly TRBD1 for D (7 bases). CDR3 length equals 15 residues. Trimming left V 3 bases short and J 5 bases short, with 14 bases between. Germline values: CDR1 LNHDA, CDR2 SQIVND (reference sequence). The CDR3 protein is CASSIGGTVNNEQFF. DNA for the CDR3: TGTGCCAGTAGTATTGGAGGGACAGTTAACAATGAGCAGTTCTTC.

V gene TRBV28 combines with J gene TRBJ2-5; 10 nucleotides line up with TRBD2. CDR3 length equals 14 residues. CDR1 is MDHEN and CDR2 is SYDVKM in the germline V gene. J lost 7 bases, V lost 8 bases, and 10 bases had no gene match. CDR3 DNA: TGTGCCAGCGGCCGGACTAGCGGTTTGGGGACCCAGTACTTC. Translating it yields CASGRTSGLGTQYF.

About this clone itself: The junction departs from the called germline gene at one end, perhaps through a read error. This chain connects TRBV7-6 to TRBJ2-1, with 7 bases fitting TRBD2. CDR3 length equals 17 residues. Germline CDR1 SGHVS, CDR2 FNYEAQ. The CDR3 DNA follows: TGTGCCAGCAGCTCCCGGACTAGAGGTTTCTCCCACAATGAGCAGTTCTTC. Translated: CASSSRTRGFSHNEQFF.

The genes are TRBV19 and TRBJ2-3; the match to TRBD2 covers 12 bases. The CDR3 length is 16 residues. Germline assignment: CDR1 LNHDA and CDR2 SQIVND (reference sequence). Losses at the gene ends were 2 bases for V and 2 bases for J; bases not matched to a gene: 2. The CDR3 DNA reads as TGTGCCAGTAGTATATGGACTAGCGGGAACACAGATACGCAGTATTTT. Translation: CASSIWTSGNTDTQYF.

The rearrangement links TRBV7-3 to TRBJ2-1; TRBD1 might be the D (6 bases). The CDR3 is 18 amino acids. The germline V and J ends were trimmed by 3 bases and 5 bases, with 23 bases remaining between them. Germline values: CDR1 SGHTA, CDR2 FQGTGA. The CDR3 region is CASSFLFPDRHWNNEQFF. The CDR3, as DNA: TGTGCCAGCAGCTTCCTATTCCCCGACAGGCATTGGAACAATGAGCAGTTCTTC.

The rearrangement uses TRBV7-9 and TRBJ2-5; the D gene could be TRBD1 or TRBD2 (5 bases each). V lost 1 base and J lost 5, with 14 bases in between. Germline values: CDR1 SEHNR, CDR2 FQNEAQ (reference sequence). This CDR3 contains 15 residues. The chain's CDR3 is CASSLEAGRGETQYF. CDR3 nucleotide sequence: TGTGCCAGCAGCTTAGAGGCAGGGCGAGGGGAGACCCAGTACTTC. Full variable domain (rest looked up from reference TRBV7-9 and TRBJ2-5): DTGVSQNPRHKITKRGQNVTFRCDPISEHNRLYWYRQTLGQGPEFLTYFQNEAQLEKSRLLSDRFSAERPKGSFSTLEIQRTEQGDSAMYLCASSLEAGRGETQYFGPGTRLLVL.

The gene calls are TRBV5-4 and TRBJ2-6; 9 nucleotides match TRBD1. J gave up 3 bases and V 2 bases, and 12 bases lay outside the gene matches. Germline assignment: CDR1 SGHNT and CDR2 YYREEE (reference sequence). The CDR3 covers 19 residues. The CDR3 DNA reads TGTGCCAGCAGCTTAGGAGGTGGGACAGGGCTAAGTGGGGCCAACGTCCTGACTTTC. It codes for CASSLGGGTGLSGANVLTF.

This CDR3 reads CASSRAGTSGTQETQYF. CDR3 nucleotides: TGTGCCAGCAGCCGGGCCGGGACTAGCGGGACCCAAGAGACCCAGTACTTC. This sequence joins TRBV7-3 and TRBJ2-5, with TRBD2 identical over 13 bases. With V trimmed by 5 bases and J by 1 base, 7 bases remained unmatched. CDR3 length equals 17 residues. The germline CDR1 and CDR2 sequences are SGHTA and FQGTGA.

The chain has TRBV5-1 and TRBJ2-6; a possible D gene is TRBD1 (5 bases). This CDR3 is built from 16 residues. CDR1 is SGHRS, CDR2 YFSETQ, per germline. The germline V and J ends were trimmed by 7 bases and 0 bases, with 14 bases remaining between them. The CDR3 region is CASGTGARSGANVLTF. DNA for the CDR3: TGCGCCAGCGGAACAGGTGCCCGCTCTGGGGCCAACGTCCTGACTTTC.

As regards this clone: Since the CDR3 does not end with the conserved phenylalanine or tryptophan, this likely comes from a read error. This chain joins TRBV7-3 and TRBJ1-1; D remains unclear. This CDR3 is built from 18 residues. CDR1 is SGHTA, CDR2 FQGTGA, per germline. V was shortened by 5 bases and J by 4 bases, with 26 bases between the two germline ends. CDR3 in DNA: TGTGCCAGCAGCGTAGGAGGCGGTGAGGCGCCATTAATCACTGAAGCTTTCTCT. This gives the protein CASSVGGGEAPLITEAFS.

The J gene is TRBJ2-7, the V gene TRBV7-6; D possibly corresponds to TRBD2 (6 bases). CDR3 length: 14 residues. The V gene's germline CDR1 is SGHVS and CDR2 FNYEAQ. The germline V and J ends were trimmed by 1 base and 7 bases, with 14 bases remaining between them. The CDR3 spells CASSLVARAGEQYF. The CDR3 coding sequence is TGTGCCAGCAGCTTAGTAGCGAGGGCGGGGGAGCAGTACTTC.

The genes are TRBV28 and TRBJ2-7; no definite D call. Per the germline V gene, CDR1 is MDHEN and CDR2 is SYDVKM. The CDR3 has 11 amino acids. Trimming left V 4 bases short and J 4 bases short, with 5 bases between. The CDR3 bases are TGTGCCAGCAGTTCACAATACGAGCAGTACTTC. This codes for CASSSQYEQYF.

This clone was seen repeatedly, ten times or more. The sample contains more than one DNA sequence encoding this CDR3. CDR3 nucleotide sequence: TGTGCCAGCAGCTTGGACAGGGGCACTGAAGCTTTCTTT. It codes for CASSLDRGTEAFF. The V call is TRBV11-2, the J call TRBJ1-1, with TRBD1 identical over 9 bases. The CDR3 has 13 amino acids. In germline, CDR1 is SGHAT, CDR2 FQNNGV. V dropped 3 bases and J dropped 4; count of bases not matched to a gene: 0.

This clone was seen more than once but under ten times. CDR3 region: CASSQDLGFGYTF. The CDR3, as DNA: TGTGCCAGCAGCCAAGACTTGGGGTTTGGCTACACCTTC. This chain joins TRBV14 and TRBJ1-2; D not certain. From germline, CDR1 is SGHDN and CDR2 FVKESK. The V gene lost 0 bases and the J gene lost 7 bases, with 9 bases spanning the gap. CDR3 length: 13 amino acids.

The chain uses TRBV4-1 and TRBJ2-7; 9 nucleotides match TRBD2. Looked up from germline, CDR1 is MGHRA and CDR2 is YSYEKL. CDR3 size: 14 residues. J was trimmed by 0 bases and V by 4 bases; bases with no gene match: 1. CDR3 loop: CASSPSGVSYEQYF. Here the CDR3 DNA reads TGCGCCAGCAGCCCTAGCGGGGTCTCCTACGAGCAGTACTTC.

J is TRBJ2-1 and V is TRBV4-2, with 8 bases that match TRBD1. Germline CDR1 reads LGHNA; CDR2 reads YNFKEQ. The V segment lost 0 bases and the J segment 8 bases; nucleotides outside the gene matches: 6. This CDR3 comprises 15 residues. DNA for the CDR3: TGTGCCAGCAGCCAAGAAGGGACAGGCACCGATGAGCAGTTCTTC. Translated: CASSQEGTGTDEQFF.

The gene calls are TRBV5-4 and TRBJ2-2, with D possibly being TRBD1 or TRBD2 (6 bases each). The V gene's germline CDR1 is SGHNT and CDR2 YYREEE (reference sequence). The CDR3 totals 17 residues. Trimming pared 4 bases from V and 4 bases from J, leaving 20 bases between. CDR3 in amino acids: CASSPGAIRGGTGELFF. The CDR3 nucleotides read TGTGCCAGCAGCCCGGGGGCTATTCGAGGGGGCACCGGGGAGCTGTTTTTT.

This clone was seen more than once but under ten times. The chain carries TRBV6-5 and TRBJ2-7, with unresolved D. Germline V gene lookup returns CDR1 MNHEY and CDR2 SVGAGI. With 4 bases removed from V and 2 bases from J, the gap between germline ends came to 12 bases. The CDR3 runs 14 residues. The CDR3 nucleotides are TGTGCCAGCAGTTCCATTATGGGAACCTACGAGCAGTACTTC. Translation: CASSSIMGTYEQYF.

This sequence joins TRBV2 and TRBJ1-1; 7 bases match TRBD1. V lost 4 bases to trimming and J lost 1 base; unmatched junction nucleotides: 3. The CDR3 covers 14 residues. Germline V gene lookup returns CDR1 SNHLY and CDR2 FYNNEI. The CDR3 DNA follows: TGTGCCAGCAGTGTGCAGGGGGAGAACACTGAAGCTTTCTTT. Protein: CASSVQGENTEAFF.